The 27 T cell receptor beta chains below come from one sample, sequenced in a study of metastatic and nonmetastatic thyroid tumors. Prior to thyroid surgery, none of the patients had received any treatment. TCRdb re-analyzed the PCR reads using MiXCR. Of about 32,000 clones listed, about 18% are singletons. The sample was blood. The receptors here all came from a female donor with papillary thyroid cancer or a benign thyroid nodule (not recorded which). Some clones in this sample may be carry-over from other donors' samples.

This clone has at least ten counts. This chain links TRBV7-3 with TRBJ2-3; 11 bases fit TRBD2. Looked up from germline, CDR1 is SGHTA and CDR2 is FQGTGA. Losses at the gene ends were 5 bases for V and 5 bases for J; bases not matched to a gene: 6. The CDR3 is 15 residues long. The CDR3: CASSGSGGAGDTQYF. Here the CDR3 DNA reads TGTGCCAGCAGCGGTAGCGGGGGGGCCGGAGATACGCAGTATTTT.

CDR3 coding DNA: TGTGCCTGGAGGTGGGGGGAAAATGAGCAGTTCTTC. Residues: CAWRWGENEQFF. The gene calls are TRBV30 and TRBJ2-1, with D tentatively TRBD2 (6 bases). CDR3 length: 12 amino acids. Germline V gene lookup returns CDR1 GTSNPN and CDR2 SVGIG (reference sequence). The ends were cut back, 3 bases at V and 7 bases at J, with 10 bases in the middle.

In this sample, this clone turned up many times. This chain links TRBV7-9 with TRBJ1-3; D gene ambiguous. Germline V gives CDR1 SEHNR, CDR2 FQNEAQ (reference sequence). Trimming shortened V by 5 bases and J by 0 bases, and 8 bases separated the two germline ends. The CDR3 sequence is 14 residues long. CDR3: CASSPTFSGNTIYF. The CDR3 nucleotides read TGTGCCAGCAGCCCCACGTTCTCTGGAAACACCATATATTTT.

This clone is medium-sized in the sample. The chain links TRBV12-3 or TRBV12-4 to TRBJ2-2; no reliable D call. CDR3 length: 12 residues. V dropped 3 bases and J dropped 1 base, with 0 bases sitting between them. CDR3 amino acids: CASSLNTGELFF. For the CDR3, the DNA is TGTGCCAGCAGTTTGAACACCGGGGAGCTGTTTTTT.

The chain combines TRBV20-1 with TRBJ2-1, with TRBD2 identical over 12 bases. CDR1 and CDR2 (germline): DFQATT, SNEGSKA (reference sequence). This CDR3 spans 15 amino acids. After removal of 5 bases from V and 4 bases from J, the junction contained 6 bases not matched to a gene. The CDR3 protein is CSACTTSGGYNEQFF. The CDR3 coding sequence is TGCAGTGCTTGCACTACTAGCGGGGGGTACAATGAGCAGTTCTTC.

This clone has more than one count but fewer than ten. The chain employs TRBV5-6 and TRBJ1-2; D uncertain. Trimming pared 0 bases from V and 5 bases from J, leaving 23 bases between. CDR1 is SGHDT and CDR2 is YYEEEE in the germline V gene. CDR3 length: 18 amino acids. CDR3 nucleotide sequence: TGTGCCAGCAGCTTGGTGGGGATGATGAGGGCCACTTCTTATGGCTACACCTTC. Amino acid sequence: CASSLVGMMRATSYGYTF. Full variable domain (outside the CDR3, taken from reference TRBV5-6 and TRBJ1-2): DAGVTQSPTHLIKTRGQQVTLRCSPKSGHDTVSWYQQALGQGPQFIFQYYEEEERQRGNFPDRFSGHQFPNYSSELNVNALLLGDSALYLCASSLVGMMRATSYGYTFGSGTRLTVV.

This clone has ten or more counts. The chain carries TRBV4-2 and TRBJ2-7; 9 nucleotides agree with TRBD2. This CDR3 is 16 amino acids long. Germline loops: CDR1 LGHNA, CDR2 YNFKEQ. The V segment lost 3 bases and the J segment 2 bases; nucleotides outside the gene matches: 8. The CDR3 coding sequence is TGTGCCAGCAGCCAGTTTCCTAGCGGGGCGACCTACGAGCAGTACTTC. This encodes CASSQFPSGATYEQYF.

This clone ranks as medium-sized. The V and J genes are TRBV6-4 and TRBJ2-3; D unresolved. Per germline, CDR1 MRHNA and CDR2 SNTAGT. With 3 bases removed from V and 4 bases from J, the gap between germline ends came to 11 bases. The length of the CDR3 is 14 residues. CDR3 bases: TGTGCCAGCAGTGATTCTGGCGGCGCAGATACGCAGTATTTT. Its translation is CASSDSGGADTQYF.

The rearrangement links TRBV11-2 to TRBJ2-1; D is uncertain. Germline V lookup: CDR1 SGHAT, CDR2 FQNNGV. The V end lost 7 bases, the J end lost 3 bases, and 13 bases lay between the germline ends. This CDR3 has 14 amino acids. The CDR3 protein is CASTQGAVYNEQFF. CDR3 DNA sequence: TGTGCCAGCACCCAAGGCGCGGTCTACAATGAGCAGTTCTTC.

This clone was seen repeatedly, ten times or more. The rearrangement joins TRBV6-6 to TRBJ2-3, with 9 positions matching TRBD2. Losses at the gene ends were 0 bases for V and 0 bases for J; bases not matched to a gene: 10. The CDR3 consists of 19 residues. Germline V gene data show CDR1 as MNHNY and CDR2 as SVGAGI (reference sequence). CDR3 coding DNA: TGTGCCAGCAGTTACTCGACGGGCGGGGGGGGGATAAGCACAGATACGCAGTATTTT. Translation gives CASSYSTGGGGISTDTQYF.

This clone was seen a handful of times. The CDR3 DNA sequence: TGTGCCAGCAGTCTCCCCGGGACAGGGTTCAAAAACTATGGCTACACCTTC. It yields the protein CASSLPGTGFKNYGYTF. The gene calls are TRBV6-1 and TRBJ1-2, with 9 bases that match TRBD1. This CDR3 region has 17 residues. J lost 2 bases, V lost 5 bases, and 12 bases had no gene match. In germline, CDR1 is MNHNS, CDR2 SASEGT.

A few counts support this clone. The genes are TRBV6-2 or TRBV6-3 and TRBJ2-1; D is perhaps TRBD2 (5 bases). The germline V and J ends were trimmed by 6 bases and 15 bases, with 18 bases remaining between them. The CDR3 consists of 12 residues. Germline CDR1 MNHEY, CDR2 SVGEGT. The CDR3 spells CASRGGGRSGFF. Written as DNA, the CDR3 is TGTGCCAGCAGAGGAGGTGGGCGTTCGGGGTTCTTC.

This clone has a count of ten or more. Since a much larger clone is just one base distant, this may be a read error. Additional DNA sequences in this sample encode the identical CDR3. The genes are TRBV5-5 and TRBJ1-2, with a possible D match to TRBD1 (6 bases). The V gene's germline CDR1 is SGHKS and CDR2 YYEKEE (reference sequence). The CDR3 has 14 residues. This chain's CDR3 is CASSPWTANYGYTF. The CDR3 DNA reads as TGTGCCAGCAGCCCGTGGACAGCAAACTATGGCTACACATTC.

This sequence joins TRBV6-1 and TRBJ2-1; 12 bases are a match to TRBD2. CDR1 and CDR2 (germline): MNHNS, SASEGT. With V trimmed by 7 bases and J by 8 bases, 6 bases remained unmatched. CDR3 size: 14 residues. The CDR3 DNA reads TGTGCCAGCAAAGGACTAGCGGGACCCTATGAGCAGTTCTTC. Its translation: CASKGLAGPYEQFF.

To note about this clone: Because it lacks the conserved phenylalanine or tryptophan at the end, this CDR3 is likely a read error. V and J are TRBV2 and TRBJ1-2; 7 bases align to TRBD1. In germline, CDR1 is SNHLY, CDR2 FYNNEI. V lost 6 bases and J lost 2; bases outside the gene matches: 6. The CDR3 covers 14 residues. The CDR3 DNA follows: TGTGCCAGCAGCCGGACAGGACTCAACTATGGCTACACCAGC. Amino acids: CASSRTGLNYGYTS.

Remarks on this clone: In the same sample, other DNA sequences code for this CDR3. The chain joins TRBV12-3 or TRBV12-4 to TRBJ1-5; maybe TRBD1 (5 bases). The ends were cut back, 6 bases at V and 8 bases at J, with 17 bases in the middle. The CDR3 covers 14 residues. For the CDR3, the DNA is TGTGCCAGCAGCACCGGTACCGGGGGAGAGCCCCAGCATTTT. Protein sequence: CASSTGTGGEPQHF.

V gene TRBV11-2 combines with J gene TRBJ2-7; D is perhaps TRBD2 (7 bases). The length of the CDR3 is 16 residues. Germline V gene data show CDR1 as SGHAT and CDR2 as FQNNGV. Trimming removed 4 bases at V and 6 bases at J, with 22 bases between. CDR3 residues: CASSSLTGVGGGEQYF. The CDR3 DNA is TGTGCCAGCAGCTCCCTGACGGGCGTAGGGGGGGGCGAGCAGTACTTC. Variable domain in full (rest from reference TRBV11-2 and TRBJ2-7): EAGVAQSPRYKIIEKRQSVAFWCNPISGHATLYWYQQILGQGPKLLIQFQNNGVVDDSQLPKDRFSAERLKGVDSTLKIQPAKLEDSAVYLCASSSLTGVGGGEQYFGPGTRLTVT.

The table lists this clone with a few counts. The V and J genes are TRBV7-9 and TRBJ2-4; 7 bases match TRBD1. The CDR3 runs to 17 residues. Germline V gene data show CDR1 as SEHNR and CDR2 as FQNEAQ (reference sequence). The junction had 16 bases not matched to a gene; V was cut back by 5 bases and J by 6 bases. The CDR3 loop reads CASSPKQVGTAPNIQYF. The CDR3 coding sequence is TGTGCCAGCAGCCCAAAACAGGTTGGGACAGCCCCAAACATTCAGTACTTC.

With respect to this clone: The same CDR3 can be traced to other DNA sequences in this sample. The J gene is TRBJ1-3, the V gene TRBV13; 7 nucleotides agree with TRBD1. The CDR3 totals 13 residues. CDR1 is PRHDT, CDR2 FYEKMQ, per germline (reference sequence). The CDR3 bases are TGTGCAAGTCAACAGGGGCCAGGAAACACCATATATTTT. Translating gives CASQQGPGNTIYF.

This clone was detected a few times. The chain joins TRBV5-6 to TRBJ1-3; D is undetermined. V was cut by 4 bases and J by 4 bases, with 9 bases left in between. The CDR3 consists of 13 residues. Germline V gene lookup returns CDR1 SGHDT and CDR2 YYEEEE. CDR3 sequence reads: CASSRVQGNTIYF. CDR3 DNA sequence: TGTGCCAGCAGCCGGGTCCAAGGAAACACCATATATTTT.

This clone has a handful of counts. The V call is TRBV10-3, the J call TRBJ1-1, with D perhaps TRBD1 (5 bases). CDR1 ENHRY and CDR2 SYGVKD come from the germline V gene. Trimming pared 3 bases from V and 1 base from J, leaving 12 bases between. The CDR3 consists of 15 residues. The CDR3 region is CAISDPGHWNTEAFF. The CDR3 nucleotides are TGTGCCATCAGTGATCCCGGACACTGGAACACTGAAGCTTTCTTT.

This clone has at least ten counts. The DNA of the CDR3 is TGTGCCAGCAGTTTATCGTCGGGGGCGTATCAGCCCCAGCATTTT. This codes for CASSLSSGAYQPQHF. V is TRBV27 and J is TRBJ1-5, with a tentative D call TRBD1 (6 bases). V was clipped by 0 bases and J by 5 bases, with 11 bases between them. Germline lookup yields CDR1 MNHEY and CDR2 SMNVEV (reference sequence). This CDR3 spans 15 amino acids.

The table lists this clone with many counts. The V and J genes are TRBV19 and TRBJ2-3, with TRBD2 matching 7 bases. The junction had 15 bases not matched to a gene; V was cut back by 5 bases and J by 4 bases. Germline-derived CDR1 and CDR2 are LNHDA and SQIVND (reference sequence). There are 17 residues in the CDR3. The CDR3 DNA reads TGTGCCAGTAGTGCCTTCAGAGCGGGGTTTGGCGCAGATACGCAGTATTTT. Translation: CASSAFRAGFGADTQYF.

The chain's CDR3 is CASSLQGNTEAFF. The CDR3, as DNA: TGTGCCAGCAGCCTCCAGGGGAACACTGAAGCTTTCTTT. The chain couples TRBV6-1 to TRBJ1-1; D possibly corresponds to TRBD1 (5 bases). V was shortened by 6 bases and J by 1 base, with 9 bases between the two germline ends. CDR3 size: 13 residues. Germline CDR1 reads MNHNS; CDR2 reads SASEGT.

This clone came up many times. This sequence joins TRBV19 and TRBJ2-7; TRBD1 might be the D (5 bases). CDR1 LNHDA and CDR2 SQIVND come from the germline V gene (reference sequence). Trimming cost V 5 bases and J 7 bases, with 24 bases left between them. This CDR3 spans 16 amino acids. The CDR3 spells CASSATGQGRLGEQYF. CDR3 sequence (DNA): TGTGCCAGTAGTGCAACAGGCCAAGGGCGACTTGGGGAGCAGTACTTC.

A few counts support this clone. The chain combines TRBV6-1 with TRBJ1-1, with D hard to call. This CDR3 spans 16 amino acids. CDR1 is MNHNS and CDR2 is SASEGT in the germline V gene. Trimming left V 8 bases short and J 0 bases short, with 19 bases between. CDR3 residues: CASGRSGLGVNTEAFF. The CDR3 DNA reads TGTGCCAGCGGACGGAGTGGGCTTGGTGTGAACACTGAAGCTTTCTTT.

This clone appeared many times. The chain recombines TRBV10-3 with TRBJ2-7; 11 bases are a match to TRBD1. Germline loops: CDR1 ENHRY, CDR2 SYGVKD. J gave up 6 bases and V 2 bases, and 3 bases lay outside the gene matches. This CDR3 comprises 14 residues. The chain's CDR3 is CAISEGQGALEQYF. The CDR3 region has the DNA TGTGCCATCAGTGAGGGACAGGGGGCTCTCGAGCAGTACTTC.